This T cell receptor (beta chain) was sequenced in a study of blood T cell repertoires in COVID-19. Study as a whole: Samples taken during acute and convalescent COVID-19 were collected in the United States, Italy and Spain. The analysed material was cDNA or gDNA that came from T cells, B-cell-depleted T cells, or PBMCs.

Method: immunoSEQ multiplex PCR; TCRdb's copy keeps in-frame clones and lacks some. This table holds 250,000 to 300,000 clones, approximately 81% found once. V shed 1 base and J shed 4 bases, with 8 bases lying between them. The V gene's germline CDR1 is LGHDT and CDR2 YNNKEL (reference sequence). The CDR3 has 13 amino acids. The genes are TRBV3-1 (or the pseudogene TRBV3-2) and TRBJ2-7; the D is unclear. The sample comprised peripheral blood. This TCR was sampled from a man aged 60 to 75 with acute or convalescent COVID-19. CDR3 sequence: CASSQAQVYEQYF. CDR3 bases: TGTGCCAGCAGCCAAGCTCAGGTTTACGAGCAGTACTTC.